This is a list of T cell receptor beta chains from one sample in a study of cytomegalovirus exposure and HLA in healthy donors. Clones were sequenced by immunoSEQ multiplex PCR, and TCRdb holds only the in-frame ones, with some missing. The table has some 120,000 clones, roughly 85% seen once. The sample was PBMCs. The receptors shown here come from a young woman in good health and CMV-seropositive. Each CDR3 is given without its conserved first and last residue. Where a row states a size, it is once, few, many or the class of an expanded clone; other rows omit it.

V	length	J	size	CDR3
TRBV6-5	13	TRBJ1-2	NA	ASIPRQSSNYGYT
TRBV7-2	13	NA	NA	ASSLAPTPSGEQY
TRBV28	13	TRBJ2-7	NA	ASSLFGGGAYEQY
TRBV18	12	TRBJ1-2	NA	ASSPQGADYGYT
TRBV6-5	8	TRBJ1-2	NA	ASKGQGYT
TRBV29-1	11	TRBJ1-3	NA	SVEDGPGNTIY
TRBV6-1	12	TRBJ1-2	few	ASSEEAGGYGYT
TRBV11-3	11	TRBJ1-1	NA	ASSRNPDNRAF
TRBV30	12	TRBJ2-1	NA	AWSVFIGVNEQF
TRBV28	13	TRBJ1-2	once	ASSLLQGGGYGYT
TRBV19	14	TRBJ1-1	NA	ASSVLFQGRDTEAF
TRBV6-1	12	TRBJ2-5	NA	ASRDRGERETQY
TRBV9	13	TRBJ2-1	NA	ASSPEGDFYNEQF
TRBV15	9	TRBJ2-1	NA	ATSIQGEQF
TRBV2	12	TRBJ2-7	NA	ASSDTPGTSGSA
TRBV29-1	11	TRBJ2-5	NA	SVGLGAGETQY
TRBV9	13	TRBJ2-7	NA	ASSVSPGQSYEQY
TRBV30	11	TRBJ1-1	NA	AWIGTGNTEAF
TRBV6-1	11	TRBJ1-6	NA	ASRDNYNSPLH
TRBV19	11	TRBJ2-7	NA	ASTPGRGGEQY
TRBV28	10	TRBJ1-6	NA	ASSLVESPLH
TRBV11-1	15	TRBJ2-2	NA	ASSFGAGGPDTGELF
TRBV5-8	14	TRBJ1-5	NA	ASSLLGTGGDQPQH
TRBV2	8	TRBJ1-1	NA	ASSYSGAF
TRBV27	9	TRBJ2-1	once	ASSFADEQF
TRBV9	14	TRBJ2-3	once	ASSVGEGLARGTQY
TRBV5-1	12	TRBJ2-1	NA	ASSLGQGSNEQF
TRBV28	10	TRBJ2-7	NA	ASSDIQGEQY
TRBV5-1	11	TRBJ2-3	NA	ASSLGGTDTQY
TRBV5-1	13	TRBJ2-7	NA	ASSLERQGGAEQY
TRBV28	14	TRBJ1-3	few	ASSFPNSFSGNTIY
TRBV27	13	TRBJ2-2	NA	ASSWGAGGTGELF
TRBV19	8	TRBJ1-5	NA	APPGQPQH
TRBV28	14	TRBJ1-5	NA	ASRGASWTSNQPQH
TRBV6-5	11	TRBJ2-1	once	ASRPSGSNEQF
TRBV7-2	12	TRBJ1-5	NA	ASSPDRGNQPQH
TRBV6-6	13	TRBJ1-4	NA	ASNDLGGGGEKLF
TRBV2	10	TRBJ2-3	NA	ASSPQGDTQY
TRBV7-9	11	TRBJ2-1	NA	ASSLGEIGEQF
TRBV4-1	16	TRBJ2-3	NA	ASSQDQGRLAGADTQY
TRBV15	13	TRBJ1-2	NA	ATSRDITGIYGYT
TRBV30	13	TRBJ2-1	NA	AWSGDIRSYNEQF
TRBV6-5	13	TRBJ2-7	NA	ASLELGVSSYEQY
TRBV5-1	12	TRBJ1-1	once	ASSLDRSYTEAF
TRBV5-1	14	TRBJ2-3	NA	ASSYGLAGGSDTQY
TRBV29-1	9	TRBJ2-5	NA	SAVRAETQY
TRBV28	11	TRBJ2-7	NA	ASSLGRAYEQY
TRBV30	14	TRBJ1-1	NA	AWCPGMTGVEAEAF
TRBV5-4	13	TRBJ2-5	NA	ASSDRTSGGETQY
TRBV7-3	17	TRBJ2-1	once	ASSSTPGLAGGTYNEQF
TRBV19	11	TRBJ2-1	NA	ASEAHSYNEQF